Below, 25 T cell receptor beta chains from the same sample are listed, as sequenced in a study of control samples from healthy donors and cancer patients. Produced via immunoSEQ multiplex PCR; TCRdb's table is partial and in-frame only. The sample records 150,000 to 190,000 clones, about 94% being singletons. The sample consisted of blood. Receptor source: a man aged 45 to 65 in good health.

The V gene is TRBV18, the J gene TRBJ1-6, with D unclear. V lost 3 bases, J lost 7 bases, and 13 bases lay in between. CDR3 length: 15 residues. The germline CDR1 and CDR2 sequences are KGHSH and LQKENI. This chain's CDR3 is CASSPPIRGNSPLHF. Written as DNA, the CDR3 is TGTGCCAGCTCACCCCCTATCCGGGGAAATTCACCCCTCCACTTT.

This CDR3 is CASNGQGRYEQYF. The CDR3, as DNA: TGTGCCAGCAACGGACAGGGGCGCTACGAGCAGTACTTC. The V and J genes are TRBV25-1 and TRBJ2-7; 9 nucleotides agree with TRBD1. Unmatched junction bases numbered 4, after V lost 7 bases and J lost 3 bases. Germline lookup yields CDR1 MGHDK and CDR2 SYGVNS. The CDR3 loop spans 13 amino acids.

The chain has TRBV7-2 and TRBJ2-7; D remains ambiguous. The V end lost 2 bases, the J end lost 3 bases, and 14 bases lay between the germline ends. The CDR3 runs 15 residues. Germline assignment: CDR1 SGHTA and CDR2 FQGNSA. The CDR3 region is CASSLSVTEIYEQYF. The CDR3 DNA follows: TGTGCCAGCAGCTTAAGTGTCACAGAAATCTACGAGCAGTACTTC. The full variable domain, completed using reference TRBV7-2 and TRBJ2-7, is GAGVSQSPSNKVTEKGKDVELRCDPISGHTALYWYRQSLGQGLEFLIYFQGNSAPDKSGLPSDRFSAERTGGSVSTLTIQRTQQEDSAVYLCASSLSVTEIYEQYFGPGTRLTVT.

The chain recombines TRBV5-1 with TRBJ1-1; TRBD1 might be the D (5 bases). This CDR3 contains 12 residues. Trimming cost V 4 bases and J 4 bases, with 8 bases left between them. Germline V gene sequence: CDR1 SGHRS, CDR2 YFSETQ. The CDR3 sequence: CASSTRGTEAFF. CDR3 coding DNA: TGCGCCAGCAGCACGAGGGGCACTGAAGCTTTCTTT. The variable domain in full, completed from reference TRBV5-1 and TRBJ1-1, reads KAGVTQTPRYLIKTRGQQVTLSCSPISGHRSVSWYQQTPGQGLQFLFEYFSETQRNKGNFPGRFSGRQFSNSRSEMNVSTLELGDSALYLCASSTRGTEAFFGQGTRLTVV.

The chain combines TRBV28 with TRBJ1-2; D remains unclear. This CDR3 region has 14 residues. Looked up from germline, CDR1 is MDHEN and CDR2 is SYDVKM. V was clipped by 3 bases and J by 0 bases, with 8 bases between them. The CDR3 sequence: CASSFAPSNYGYTF. The CDR3 DNA reads TGTGCCAGCAGTTTTGCACCCTCTAACTATGGCTACACCTTC.

The chain carries TRBV18 and TRBJ2-1; 12 positions match TRBD2. Germline CDR1 is KGHSH and CDR2 is LQKENI. Germline trimming cut 0 bases from V and 8 bases from J; bases unmatched to any gene: 8. CDR3 length: 17 amino acids. Written as DNA, the CDR3 is TGTGCCAGCTCACCACCGGCGAGACTAGCGGGAGATTATGAGCAGTTCTTC. This sequence encodes CASSPPARLAGDYEQFF.

This chain links TRBV28 with TRBJ2-3; D uncertain. CDR3 size: 15 residues. CDR1 MDHEN and CDR2 SYDVKM come from the germline V gene. V dropped 2 bases and J dropped 2 bases, with 11 bases sitting between them. CDR3 protein: CASSLKRLPTDTQYF. CDR3 coding DNA: TGTGCCAGCAGTTTAAAACGCTTGCCCACAGATACGCAGTATTTT. Combining the CDR3 with reference TRBV28 and TRBJ2-3 gives the whole variable domain DVKVTQSSRYLVKRTGEKVFLECVQDMDHENMFWYRQDPGLGLRLIYFSYDVKMKEKGDIPEGYSVSREKKERFSLILESASTNQTSMYLCASSLKRLPTDTQYFGPGTRLTVL.

V is TRBV5-1 and J is TRBJ2-7; D call uncertain. The V end lost 2 bases, the J end lost 2 bases, and 8 bases lay between the germline ends. Germline V gene data show CDR1 as SGHRS and CDR2 as YFSETQ. CDR3 length: 13 residues. CDR3 in amino acids: CASSFNGAYEQYF. The CDR3 region has the DNA TGCGCCAGCAGCTTCAATGGTGCCTACGAGCAGTACTTC.

The chain has TRBV19 and TRBJ2-5; TRBD2 aligns across 15 bases. The CDR3 consists of 18 residues. V trimming: 1 base; J trimming: 6 bases; junction bases outside the gene matches: 9. In germline, CDR1 is LNHDA, CDR2 SQIVND (reference sequence). The CDR3 sequence: CASSIGGTGTSGRQTQYF. CDR3 in DNA: TGTGCCAGTAGTATAGGGGGTACCGGGACTAGCGGGAGGCAGACCCAGTACTTC.

V is TRBV5-1 and J is TRBJ2-3; D not resolved. Trimming left V 2 bases short and J 8 bases short, with 9 bases between. This CDR3 comprises 12 residues. Germline assignment: CDR1 SGHRS and CDR2 YFSETQ. The CDR3 nucleotides read TGCGCCAGCAGCTTAGGTCGCGTTACGCAGTATTTT. Encoded protein: CASSLGRVTQYF.

This sequence joins TRBV4-1 and TRBJ2-7; D may be TRBD1 or TRBD2 (8 bases each). From germline, CDR1 is MGHRA and CDR2 YSYEKL. The CDR3 has 15 amino acids. The V and J ends lost 6 bases and 3 bases respectively, with 18 bases between them. Here the CDR3 DNA reads TGCGCCAGCAGTCGTACTAGCGGACAGGGCTACGAGCAGTACTTC. As protein: CASSRTSGQGYEQYF.

This chain connects TRBV7-2 to TRBJ2-1; 11 bases map to TRBD2. The CDR3 covers 17 residues. V shed 7 bases, J shed 0 bases, and the junction held 8 bases outside the gene matches. CDR1 is SGHTA and CDR2 is FQGNSA in the germline V gene. CDR3 residues: CASTGLAGPSSYNEQFF. CDR3 sequence (DNA): TGTGCCAGCACAGGACTAGCGGGTCCGAGCTCCTACAATGAGCAGTTCTTC.

The chain couples TRBV28 to TRBJ2-4, with TRBD2 identical over 10 bases. The germline V gene encodes CDR1 MDHEN and CDR2 SYDVKM. CDR3 length: 14 amino acids. Losses at the gene ends were 5 bases for V and 6 bases for J; bases not matched to a gene: 4. DNA of the CDR3: TGTGCCAGCAGTCCACGGACTAGCGGAAACATTCAGTACTTC. Amino acids: CASSPRTSGNIQYF.

The chain employs TRBV28 and TRBJ1-2; no clear D. The CDR3 sequence is 11 residues long. Germline V gives CDR1 MDHEN, CDR2 SYDVKM. V shed 6 bases and J shed 8 bases, with 10 bases lying between them. This chain's CDR3 is CASRRYGGYTF. Written as DNA, the CDR3 is TGTGCCAGCAGACGTTATGGAGGCTACACCTTC.

The chain employs TRBV19 and TRBJ1-6; no clear D. The V gene's germline CDR1 is LNHDA and CDR2 SQIVND (reference sequence). V lost 5 bases and J lost 3, with 11 bases in between. CDR3 length: 15 residues. This CDR3 is CASSPQTGYNSPLHF. In DNA, the CDR3 is TGTGCCAGTAGTCCTCAGACCGGCTATAATTCACCCCTCCACTTT.

The chain has TRBV7-8 and TRBJ1-5; TRBD1 aligns across 10 bases. Trimming took 5 bases from V and 1 from J; bases not matched to a gene: 5. CDR3 size: 16 residues. Germline V gene sequence: CDR1 SGHVS, CDR2 FQNEAQ. CDR3 sequence reads: CASSGRDRGSNQPQHF. DNA of the CDR3: TGTGCCAGCAGCGGCAGGGACAGGGGAAGCAATCAGCCCCAGCATTTT.

The chain combines TRBV7-6 with TRBJ2-5; 9 nucleotides agree with TRBD1. The germline V gene encodes CDR1 SGHVS and CDR2 FNYEAQ. This CDR3 spans 15 amino acids. Trimming took 5 bases from V and 2 from J; bases not matched to a gene: 6. As DNA, the CDR3 is TGTGCCAGCAGCCCCCGGACAGGGGATCAAGAGACCCAGTACTTC. Its protein product is CASSPRTGDQETQYF.

The chain joins TRBV3-1 (or the pseudogene TRBV3-2) to TRBJ2-7, with D possibly TRBD2 on 5 matching bases. CDR1 LGHDT and CDR2 YNNKEL come from the germline V gene (reference sequence). Trimming took off 4 bases at V and 6 bases at J, with 10 bases between the two ends. The length of the CDR3 is 12 residues. Here the CDR3 reads CASSPSGGEQYF. The CDR3 DNA is TGTGCCAGCAGCCCCAGCGGAGGCGAGCAGTACTTC.

The V call is TRBV4-1, the J call TRBJ2-7; 9 bases map to TRBD1. With 4 bases clipped from V and 6 bases from J, the junction kept 10 bases outside the gene matches. The CDR3 loop spans 15 amino acids. Germline lookup yields CDR1 MGHRA and CDR2 YSYEKL. The CDR3 spells CASSRGTGRVSEQYF. CDR3 in DNA: TGCGCCAGCAGCCGAGGGACAGGGCGGGTCAGCGAGCAGTACTTC.

The sample holds one count of this clone. The chain has TRBV3-1 (or the pseudogene TRBV3-2) and TRBJ2-3, with 10 bases matching TRBD2. CDR3 length equals 17 residues. Germline V gene lookup returns CDR1 LGHDT and CDR2 YNNKEL (reference sequence). J was trimmed by 1 base and V by 0 bases; bases with no gene match: 4. The CDR3 is CASSQESLAGRTDTQYF. The DNA for the CDR3 is TGTGCCAGCAGCCAAGAGTCACTAGCGGGACGCACAGATACGCAGTATTTT.

This rearrangement joins TRBV28 to TRBJ1-1; no clear D gene. CDR3 length: 14 amino acids. In germline, CDR1 is MDHEN, CDR2 SYDVKM. The ends were cut back, 5 bases at V and 2 bases at J, with 12 bases in the middle. The CDR3 loop reads CASSPSPSNTEAFF. In DNA, the CDR3 is TGTGCCAGCAGTCCGAGTCCATCTAACACTGAAGCTTTCTTT.

This sequence joins TRBV6-6 and TRBJ2-7; TRBD1 might be the D (6 bases). CDR1 is MNHNY and CDR2 is SVGAGI in the germline V gene (reference sequence). Trimming removed 5 bases from V and 1 base from J, with 9 bases in between. CDR3 length: 13 residues. CDR3 DNA sequence: TGTGCCAGCAGTACGACAGGTTCCTACGAGCAGTACTTC. It encodes CASSTTGSYEQYF.

The V call is TRBV4-1, the J call TRBJ2-5, with TRBD2 matching over 9 bases. The J segment lost 2 bases and the V segment lost 4 bases, leaving 8 bases of the junction unmatched. The germline V gene has CDR1 MGHRA and CDR2 YSYEKL. The CDR3 is 16 residues long. The CDR3 nucleotides read TGCGCCAGCAGCCCGAAATTGGCGGGAGGGCAAGAGACCCAGTACTTC. It codes for CASSPKLAGGQETQYF.

This clone was observed once. The rearrangement joins TRBV30 to TRBJ1-2; 12 bases are a match to TRBD1. Germline V gene lookup returns CDR1 GTSNPN and CDR2 SVGIG (reference sequence). J was trimmed by 7 bases and V by 1 base; bases with no gene match: 4. The CDR3 extends over 14 amino acids. The chain's CDR3 is CAWSGDRGRGGYTF. The CDR3 DNA follows: TGTGCCTGGAGTGGGGACAGGGGGCGCGGTGGCTACACCTTC.

The V gene is TRBV20-1, the J gene TRBJ1-2; D is unresolved. CDR3 length: 10 amino acids. Germline V gene data show CDR1 as DFQATT and CDR2 as SNEGSKA (reference sequence). V was shortened by 3 bases and J by 8 bases, with 7 bases between the two germline ends. The chain's CDR3 is CSASTTGYTF. The CDR3, as DNA: TGCAGTGCTAGTACGACGGGCTACACCTTC.